This T cell receptor (beta chain) was sequenced for a study of beta chain features in type 1 diabetes. Study-wide results and caveats: Among all four CD4+ subsets, Type 1 diabetes patients had TCRB CDR3s that were moderately but significantly shorter.

Trimming left V 6 bases short and J 7 bases short, with 12 bases between. The CDR3 is 12 amino acids. The germline CDR1 and CDR2 sequences are MNHNS and SASEGT. Concerning this clone: The antigen is unknown.

Reverse transcription of all isolated RNA meant that expressed TCRB transcripts were sequenced. TCRdb's copy holds only in-frame clones and misses some; the assay was immunoSEQ multiplex PCR. The sample has approximately 57,000 clones; 40% to 65% are singletons. Sequences were obtained from Tregs from blood. The gene calls are TRBV6-1 and TRBJ1-2, with D maybe TRBD1 (5 bases). This TCR came from a woman in her forties with type 1 diabetes. The CDR3 here is CASREQVFGYTF. CDR3 sequence (DNA): TGTGCCAGCAGGGAACAGGTCTTTGGCTACACCTTC.